What follows are 27 T cell receptor beta chains derived from one specimen sequenced in a study of blood T cells in healthy people across ages. A J-beta primer mix and a sample-barcoded 5' primer were used in a second PCR of about 6 to 12 cycles. TCRdb called the 5' RACE reads again in MiXCR, with one record for every CDR3 protein. This table has 1.5 million to 2 million distinct CDR3 sequences, 25% to 30% appearing once. Material for sequencing was blood. These receptor sequences come from a woman aged 25 to 39 in good health.

This clonotype has just a few counts. The chain combines TRBV29-1 with TRBJ2-4, with 16 positions matching TRBD2. Germline assignment: CDR1 SQVTM and CDR2 ANQGSEA. This CDR3 contains 18 residues. J was trimmed by 5 bases and V by 5 bases; bases with no gene match: 12. This chain's CDR3 is CSVMPGLAGGRGENIQYF. The CDR3 bases are TGCAGCGTTATGCCGGGACTAGCGGGAGGGCGAGGTGAAAACATTCAGTACTTC.

The chain couples TRBV7-2 to TRBJ2-7, with D perhaps TRBD2 (5 bases). Between the trimmed V and J ends, which lost 5 bases and 0 bases, there was a span of 14 bases. The CDR3 covers 15 residues. In germline, CDR1 is SGHTA, CDR2 FQGNSA. CDR3 nucleotides: TGTGCCAGCAGCCAAGGTGGCGGGCCCTCCTACGAGCAGTACTTC. Translated, it gives CASSQGGGPSYEQYF.

The chain recombines TRBV12-3 or TRBV12-4 with TRBJ2-5, with D hard to call. V lost 2 bases and J lost 5, with 9 bases in between. The CDR3 is 13 residues long. CDR3 amino acids: CASSLPQEETQYF. The DNA for the CDR3 is TGTGCCAGCAGTTTACCCCAAGAGGAGACCCAGTACTTC.

This clonotype was recorded once. A read error is possible here, since a much larger clone lies one base away. The chain couples TRBV20-1 to TRBJ2-7; no definite D call. The CDR3 runs 12 residues. CDR1 and CDR2 (germline): DFQATT, SNEGSKA (reference sequence). CDR3 coding DNA: TGCAGGGCTATGACCCTCTCCTACGAGCAGTACTTC. Translation gives CRAMTLSYEQYF.

This clonotype was seen a few times. V and J are TRBV12-5 and TRBJ2-1; no reliable D call. The CDR3 is 12 amino acids. Trimming stripped 6 bases from V and 8 bases from J, with 11 bases between. The germline V gene has CDR1 LGHNT and CDR2 FRNRAP. CDR3 loop: CASGRAPDEQFF. CDR3 nucleotides: TGTGCTAGTGGCCGTGCCCCGGATGAGCAGTTCTTC.

This clonotype has only a few counts. A single base separates this from a much larger clone, so it may be a read error. J is TRBJ2-7 and V is TRBV12-3 or TRBV12-4, with D uncertain. V lost 4 bases and J lost 2, with 15 bases in between. The CDR3 is 15 amino acids. The CDR3 DNA reads TGTGCCAGCAGTTCCCAAGGGCGGCGGACCTACGAGCAGTACTTC. As protein: CASSSQGRRTYEQYF.

This clonotype showed up just a few times. Its ends do not fully match the called genes, so a read error is possible. V gene TRBV12-5 combines with J gene TRBJ2-7; 8 bases map to TRBD1. There are 15 residues in the CDR3. In germline, CDR1 is LGHNT, CDR2 FRNRAP. CDR3 nucleotide sequence: TGTGCTAGTGATTTGGTATCAGGGGGCGCATACGAGCAGTACTTC. This encodes CASDLVSGGAYEQYF.

CDR3 nucleotide sequence: TGTGCCAGCAGGCTGACAGGGATCCAAGAGACCCAGTACTTC. This translates into CASRLTGIQETQYF. The chain is built from TRBV2 and TRBJ2-5; 7 bases map to TRBD1. CDR3 size: 14 residues. Germline V gene lookup returns CDR1 SNHLY and CDR2 FYNNEI. J lost 1 base, V lost 6 bases, and 5 bases had no gene match.

The DNA of the CDR3 is TGCGCCAGCAGCTTGGTATCAGGCCCTGGAAACACCATATATTTT. Amino acids: CASSLVSGPGNTIYF. This sequence joins TRBV5-1 and TRBJ1-3, with no clear D. The CDR3 totals 15 residues. Per the germline V gene, CDR1 is SGHRS and CDR2 is YFSETQ. Deletions cut 0 bases from V and 2 bases from J, with 9 bases between.

This clonotype was counted only a few times. The chain has TRBV2 and TRBJ2-2; weak D call: TRBD2 (5 bases). The length of the CDR3 is 13 residues. Looked up from germline, CDR1 is SNHLY and CDR2 is FYNNEI. V was cut by 2 bases and J by 7 bases, with 8 bases left in between. The CDR3 DNA sequence: TGTGCCAGCAGTGAAATCGGGATCGGGGAGCTGTTTTTT. It encodes CASSEIGIGELFF. Looking up the rest from reference TRBV2 and TRBJ2-2 gives the full variable domain: EPEVTQTPSHQVTQMGQEVILRCVPISNHLYFYWYRQILGQKVEFLVSFYNNEISEKSEIFDDQFSVERPDGSNFTLKIRSTKLEDSAMYFCASSEIGIGELFFGEGSRLTVL.

The chain joins TRBV3-1 to TRBJ2-7; tentatively, D is TRBD1 or TRBD2 (5 bases each). V was clipped by 7 bases and J by 6 bases, with 13 bases between them. This CDR3 is built from 12 residues. The germline gives CDR1 LGHDT, CDR2 YNNKEL (reference sequence). This chain's CDR3 is CASNEGGGEQYF. For the CDR3, the DNA is TGTGCCAGCAACGAAGGTGGGGGCGAGCAGTACTTC.

This clonotype was picked up many times. The rearrangement uses TRBV12-3 or TRBV12-4 and TRBJ2-7; 11 bases agree with TRBD2. V lost 5 bases to trimming and J lost 0 bases; unmatched junction nucleotides: 3. This CDR3 has 15 amino acids. Written as DNA, the CDR3 is TGTGCCAGCAGTACAACTAGCGGGGGCTCCTACGAGCAGTACTTC. Translation gives CASSTTSGGSYEQYF.

This clonotype was seen a single time. A read error may be the cause here, since a much bigger clone is one base away. This chain connects TRBV4-3 to TRBJ2-5, with D perhaps given as TRBD1 or TRBD2 (6 bases each). The DNA matches TRBJ2-7 better at its end, which makes the J call doubtful. This CDR3 has 16 amino acids. CDR1 LGHNA and CDR2 YSLEER come from the germline V gene. This CDR3 reads CASSQDWDISGDEQYF. As DNA, the CDR3 is TGCGCCAGCAGCCAAGATTGGGACATTTCGGGGGACGAGCAGTACTTC.

The CDR3 nucleotides read TGTGCCAGCAGGGAGGACAGGGCTAGTCAGCCCCAGCATTTT. Protein product: CASREDRASQPQHF. The chain is built from TRBV2 and TRBJ1-5; 8 bases map to TRBD1. After removal of 6 bases from V and 6 bases from J, the junction contained 7 bases not matched to a gene. Germline V gives CDR1 SNHLY, CDR2 FYNNEI. The CDR3 is made up of 14 amino acids.

The chain is built from TRBV11-2 and TRBJ2-1; D might be TRBD2 (6 bases). This CDR3 region has 11 residues. CDR1 is SGHAT, CDR2 FQNNGV, per germline. V shed 6 bases and J shed 9 bases, with 9 bases lying between them. The CDR3 nucleotides are TGTGCCAGCAGGGCGACTAGTGAGCAGTTCTTC. Translation: CASRATSEQFF. Variable domain in full (rest from reference TRBV11-2 and TRBJ2-1): EAGVAQSPRYKIIEKRQSVAFWCNPISGHATLYWYQQILGQGPKLLIQFQNNGVVDDSQLPKDRFSAERLKGVDSTLKIQPAKLEDSAVYLCASRATSEQFFGPGTRLTVL.

This clonotype was seen more than once but under ten times. The rearrangement joins TRBV24-1 to TRBJ2-5; D is uncertain. V lost 0 bases and J 5 bases, leaving 6 bases between the germline ends. Germline V CDR1 and CDR2: KGHDR, SFDVKD. The CDR3 runs to 13 residues. The CDR3 sequence is CATSDLTDETQYF. The CDR3 coding sequence is TGTGCCACCAGTGATTTGACGGATGAGACCCAGTACTTC.

To note about this clonotype: Sequence at one end of the junction differs from germline and may be a read error. CDR3 protein: CASSLVSGVNGQFF. CDR3 sequence (DNA): TGCGCCAGCAGCTTGGTTTCAGGGGTCAATGGGCAGTTCTTC. The J gene is TRBJ2-1, the V gene TRBV5-1, with D possibly matching TRBD1 (6 bases). This CDR3 region has 14 residues. The germline gives CDR1 SGHRS, CDR2 YFSETQ. The whole variable domain, remainder taken from reference TRBV5-1 and TRBJ2-1, is KAGVTQTPRYLIKTRGQQVTLSCSPISGHRSVSWYQQTPGQGLQFLFEYFSETQRNKGNFPGRFSGRQFSNSRSEMNVSTLELGDSALYLCASSLVSGVNGQFFGPGTRLTVL.

A remark on this clonotype: A read error may be the cause here, since a much bigger clone is one base away. The chain is built from TRBV6-5 and TRBJ2-7, with D perhaps TRBD2 (5 bases). Germline CDR1 and CDR2: MNHEY and SVGAGI. Trimming cost V 4 bases and J 6 bases, with 13 bases left between them. The CDR3 sequence is 13 residues long. CDR3 coding DNA: TGTGCCAGCAGTTCAGTCCTCCGGGGCGAGCAGTACTTC. This codes for CASSSVLRGEQYF.

The table lists this clonotype with a few counts. The rearrangement links TRBV12-3 or TRBV12-4 to TRBJ2-5; maybe TRBD2 (6 bases). V was cut by 6 bases and J by 2 bases, with 16 bases left in between. The CDR3 loop spans 15 amino acids. This CDR3 is CASRHRDAGQETQYF. CDR3 nucleotides: TGTGCCAGCAGGCACCGGGATGCGGGGCAAGAGACCCAGTACTTC.

This clonotype was detected only a few times. V usage is TRBV29-1 and J usage is TRBJ2-3, with unresolved D. The V and J ends lost 4 bases and 4 bases respectively, with 15 bases between them. This CDR3 is built from 14 residues. CDR1 and CDR2 from the germline V gene are SQVTM and ANQGSEA. CDR3 in amino acids: CSVAEGPWADTQYF. For the CDR3, the DNA is TGCAGCGTTGCGGAAGGACCTTGGGCAGATACGCAGTATTTT.

This clonotype was counted between two and nine times. The genes are TRBV28 and TRBJ2-5; 11 positions agree with TRBD1. CDR1 and CDR2 (germline): MDHEN, SYDVKM. V lost 7 bases and J lost 4; bases outside the gene matches: 14. The CDR3 spans 17 residues. DNA of the CDR3: TGTGCCAGCACGCGGCGGACAGGGGGCACGTCCCCAGAGACCCAGTACTTC. Protein: CASTRRTGGTSPETQYF.

This rearrangement joins TRBV11-3 to TRBJ2-3; 9 bases match TRBD1. CDR1 is SGHNT and CDR2 is YENEEA in the germline V gene. The CDR3 spans 16 residues. V dropped 5 bases and J dropped 0; count of bases not matched to a gene: 6. The CDR3 region has the DNA TGTGCCAGCAGCCCGGGGACAGGGAGGAGCACAGATACGCAGTATTTT. As protein: CASSPGTGRSTDTQYF.

This clonotype came up once. An end of the junction differs from the germline gene, which may be a read error. The chain couples TRBV10-3 to TRBJ1-2, with TRBD1 identical over 7 bases. The CDR3 consists of 15 residues. Germline V gene lookup returns CDR1 ENHRY and CDR2 SYGVKD. CDR3 nucleotides: TGTGCCCTCAGTGAGTTGTCCGGGACAGCCTATGGCTACACCTTC. This gives the protein CALSELSGTAYGYTF.

This clonotype occurred once. The CDR3 protein is CASSLDELDTQYF. The CDR3 bases are TGTGCCAGCAGCTTAGACGAGCTGGATACGCAGTATTTT. The rearrangement joins TRBV7-9 to TRBJ2-3; D unresolved. Trimming stripped 1 base from V and 6 bases from J, with 8 bases between. Germline V CDR1 and CDR2: SEHNR, FQNEAQ (reference sequence). The CDR3 has 13 amino acids.

In its sample, this clonotype was seen a few times. CDR3 protein: CASSPLGGIMDEQFF. The CDR3 coding sequence is TGTGCCAGCAGTCCGCTCGGGGGAATAATGGATGAGCAGTTCTTC. The chain carries TRBV11-2 and TRBJ2-1; a possible D gene is TRBD2 (6 bases). The CDR3 covers 15 residues. Germline CDR1 is SGHAT and CDR2 is FQNNGV. With 6 bases removed from V and 8 bases from J, the gap between germline ends came to 20 bases.

There are a few counts of this clonotype. The junction shows a germline mismatch at one end, possibly a read error. The chain is built from TRBV7-6 and TRBJ2-1; D perhaps matches TRBD2 (5 bases). The V gene's germline CDR1 is SGHVS and CDR2 FNYEAQ. CDR3 size: 14 residues. The chain's CDR3 is CASSLGGVYNVQFF. The CDR3 nucleotides are TGTGCCAGCAGCTTAGGGGGAGTGTACAATGTGCAGTTCTTC.

The V call is TRBV5-1, the J call TRBJ2-7; 11 bases are a match to TRBD1. The CDR3 contains 14 residues. V gave up 5 bases and J gave up 6 bases; unmatched junction bases: 7. Per the germline V gene, CDR1 is SGHRS and CDR2 is YFSETQ. The CDR3: CASRFGQGASEQYF. The CDR3 DNA is TGCGCCAGCAGATTTGGACAGGGGGCCTCCGAGCAGTACTTC.